Presented here are 10 T cell receptor beta chains from one specimen sequenced in a study of T cell repertoires in aging, cancer and after chemotherapy. TCR beta rearrangements were amplified from peripheral blood genomic DNA. Multiplex touch-down PCR with TRB-A/B primers amplified rearranged V-D-J TRB sequences. TCRdb recomputed calls from the multiplex PCR reads with MiXCR, one row per CDR3 protein. The data contain 10,000 to 15,000 distinct CDR3 sequences, about 20% of them seen just once; the ten biggest clones take up 5% to 6%. Sequencing was carried out using blood. All receptors derive from a human donor in good health.

In its sample, this clonotype was seen a few times. This chain uses TRBV5-4 with TRBJ1-3; D possibly corresponds to TRBD1 (5 bases). The germline V gene encodes CDR1 SGHNT and CDR2 YYREEE (reference sequence). The CDR3 loop spans 17 amino acids. Trimming removed 0 bases from V and 0 bases from J, with 13 bases in between. CDR3 nucleotide sequence: TGTGCCAGCAGCTTGGGCGCGGCGAGGGGCTCTGGAAACACCATATATTTT. Protein sequence: CASSLGAARGSGNTIYF.

With respect to this clonotype: A much larger clone lies a single base off, so this may be a read error. The chain is built from TRBV6-5 and TRBJ2-2; D is unclear. Trimming took off 6 bases at V and 2 bases at J, with 13 bases between the two ends. This CDR3 is built from 15 residues. Germline V gene data show CDR1 as MNHEY and CDR2 as SVGAGI. DNA of the CDR3: TGTGCCAGCAGCCCCAGGCACGTTAACACCGGGGAGCTGTTTTTT. The encoded protein is CASSPRHVNTGELFF.

This clonotype occurred many times. CDR3 sequence: CATQRGTANTGELFF. The CDR3 DNA reads TGTGCCACCCAGCGGGGGACGGCGAACACCGGGGAGCTGTTTTTT. The chain joins TRBV6-1 to TRBJ2-2; TRBD2 matches 8 bases. Losses at the gene ends were 10 bases for V and 0 bases for J; bases not matched to a gene: 7. From germline, CDR1 is MNHNS and CDR2 SASEGT. The CDR3 length is 15 residues.

This clonotype is classed as medium-sized. The rearrangement uses TRBV6-2 or TRBV6-3 and TRBJ1-3; 8 bases map to TRBD1. This CDR3 is built from 15 residues. Germline-derived CDR1 and CDR2 are MNHEY and SVGEGT. Trimming at V came to 6 bases and at J to 4 bases, leaving 8 bases not matched to a gene. The CDR3 is CASRRGQASGNTIYF. The CDR3 nucleotides read TGTGCCAGCAGACGGGGACAGGCCTCCGGAAACACCATATATTTT.

The chain links TRBV18 to TRBJ1-4, with unresolved D. Germline V gives CDR1 KGHSH, CDR2 LQKENI. Between the trimmed V and J ends, which lost 0 bases and 7 bases, there was a span of 12 bases. This CDR3 has 15 residues. CDR3 sequence (DNA): TGTGCCAGCTCACCACCGGACGGGATATCTGAAAAACTGTTTTTT. Translated, it gives CASSPPDGISEKLFF.

The sample holds many counts of this clonotype. The chain combines TRBV7-2 with TRBJ2-5, with 7 nucleotides matching TRBD1. From germline, CDR1 is SGHTA and CDR2 FQGNSA. The CDR3 loop spans 15 amino acids. After removal of 1 base from V and 4 bases from J, the junction contained 6 bases not matched to a gene. CDR3 coding DNA: TGTGCCAGCAGCTTAGGAAGGGGGCAGGGAGAGACCCAGTACTTC. Translated: CASSLGRGQGETQYF.

By sample fraction, this clonotype is medium-sized (0.01 to 0.1%). The chain couples TRBV12-3 or TRBV12-4 to TRBJ1-6; D not certain. Trimming took off 6 bases at V and 13 bases at J, with 16 bases between the two ends. CDR3 size: 13 residues. In DNA, the CDR3 is TGTGCCAGCAGCCAAGTGATCCTGGCGCCCCTCCACTTT. Encoded protein: CASSQVILAPLHF.

Comment on this clonotype: A read error may be the cause here, since a much bigger clone is one base away. The chain joins TRBV5-5 to TRBJ1-6; D remains unclear. Germline-derived CDR1 and CDR2 are SGHKS and YYEKEE (reference sequence). Trimming left V 4 bases short and J 0 bases short, with 11 bases between. The CDR3 loop spans 16 amino acids. The CDR3 here is CASSSSPSSYNSPLHF. The CDR3 DNA reads as TGTGCCAGCAGCAGCAGTCCCAGCTCCTATAATTCACCCCTCCACTTT. Full variable domain (missing parts from reference TRBV5-5 and TRBJ1-6): DAGVTQSPTHLIKTRGQQVTLRCSPISGHKSVSWYQQVLGQGPQFIFQYYEKEERGRGNFPDRFSARQFPNYSSELNVNALLLGDSALYLCASSSSPSSYNSPLHFGNGTRLTVT.

This clonotype is termed medium-sized. The chain uses TRBV30 and TRBJ1-3, with no clear D. Germline CDR1 GTSNPN, CDR2 SVGIG (reference sequence). V lost 4 bases and J 0 bases, leaving 16 bases between the germline ends. This CDR3 has 16 residues. CDR3 DNA: TGTGCCTGGAATTGGTTTGGACTTTTCTCTGGAAACACCATATATTTT. The encoded protein is CAWNWFGLFSGNTIYF.

The J gene is TRBJ2-2, the V gene TRBV6-5, with 7 nucleotides matching TRBD1. V trimming: 5 bases; J trimming: 6 bases; junction bases outside the gene matches: 0. Germline CDR1 reads MNHEY; CDR2 reads SVGAGI. This CDR3 has 12 residues. This CDR3 reads CASSQGAGELFF. The CDR3 DNA reads TGTGCCAGCAGTCAGGGGGCCGGGGAGCTGTTTTTT.